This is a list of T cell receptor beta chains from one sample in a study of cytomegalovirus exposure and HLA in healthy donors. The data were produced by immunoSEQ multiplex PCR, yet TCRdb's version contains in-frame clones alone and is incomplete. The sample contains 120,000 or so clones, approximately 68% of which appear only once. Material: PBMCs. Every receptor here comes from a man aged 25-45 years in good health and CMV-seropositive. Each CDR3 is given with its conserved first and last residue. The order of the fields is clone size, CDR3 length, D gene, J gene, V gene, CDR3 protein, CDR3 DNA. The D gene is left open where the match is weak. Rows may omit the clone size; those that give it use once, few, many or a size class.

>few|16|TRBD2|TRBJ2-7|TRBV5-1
CASSRGGLAGAYEQYF
TGCGCCAGCAGCCGGGGGGGACTAGCGGGAGCCTACGAGCAGTACTTC
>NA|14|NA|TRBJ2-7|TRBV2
CASSATGTPYEQYF
TGTGCCAGCAGTGCGACCGGGACTCCTTACGAGCAGTACTTC
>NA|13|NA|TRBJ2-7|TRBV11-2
CASSLDRVYEQYF
TGTGCCAGCAGCTTAGATCGGGTCTACGAGCAGTACTTC
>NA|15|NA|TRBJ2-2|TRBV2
CASKPGLSNTGELFF
TGTGCCAGCAAGCCGGGACTTTCGAACACCGGGGAGCTGTTTTTT
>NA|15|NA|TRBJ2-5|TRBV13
CASSSNPQGWETQYF
TGTGCCAGCAGCTCCAATCCACAGGGATGGGAGACCCAGTACTTC
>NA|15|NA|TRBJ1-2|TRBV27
CASSLWAGEGDGYTF
TGTGCCAGCAGTTTATGGGCGGGGGAAGGGGATGGCTACACCTTC
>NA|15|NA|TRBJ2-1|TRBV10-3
CAISETKSGRNEQFF
TGTGCCATCAGTGAGACCAAAAGCGGTCGGAATGAGCAGTTCTTC
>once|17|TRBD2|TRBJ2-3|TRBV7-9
CASSISSGRARGDTQYF
TGTGCCAGCAGCATATCTAGCGGGAGGGCCCGGGGAGATACGCAGTATTTT
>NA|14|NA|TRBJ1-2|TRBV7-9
CASEAREANYGYTF
TGTGCCAGCGAAGCGAGGGAGGCTAACTATGGCTACACCTTC
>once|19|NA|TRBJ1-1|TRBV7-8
CASSPFPEGGGRSTTEAFF
TGTGCCAGCAGCCCATTCCCCGAGGGTGGGGGCCGTAGTACCACTGAAGCTTTCTTT
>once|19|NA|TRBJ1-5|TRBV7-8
CASSLEGRGLPSSNQPQHF
TGTGCCAGCAGCTTAGAGGGTAGGGGCCTACCCTCAAGCAATCAGCCCCAGCATTTT
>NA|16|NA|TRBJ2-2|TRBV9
CASSPRGWGNTGELFF
TGTGCCAGCAGCCCCCGGGGATGGGGGAACACCGGGGAGCTGTTTTTT
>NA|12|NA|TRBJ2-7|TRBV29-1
CSVEEYKSEQYF
TGCAGCGTTGAAGAGTACAAATCCGAGCAGTACTTC
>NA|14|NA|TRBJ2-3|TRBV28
CASSLSGSTDTQYF
TGTGCCAGCAGTTTGAGCGGGAGCACAGATACGCAGTATTTT
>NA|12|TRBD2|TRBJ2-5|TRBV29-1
CSVTSGGSAQYF
TGCAGCGTAACTAGCGGGGGTTCGGCCCAGTACTTC
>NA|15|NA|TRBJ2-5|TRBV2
CASSGTIRGQETQYF
TGTGCCAGCAGTGGAACTATCAGGGGCCAAGAGACCCAGTACTTC
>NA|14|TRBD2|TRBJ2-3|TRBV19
CASSSQRETDTQYF
TGTGCCAGTAGTTCGCAGCGGGAAACAGATACGCAGTATTTT
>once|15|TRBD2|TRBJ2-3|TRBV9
CASSLTSERTDTQYF
TGTGCCAGCAGCTTGACTAGCGAGCGCACAGATACGCAGTATTTT
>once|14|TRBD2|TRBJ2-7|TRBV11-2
CASSLVGGVYEQYF
TGTGCCAGCAGCTTAGTTGGGGGGGTCTACGAGCAGTACTTC
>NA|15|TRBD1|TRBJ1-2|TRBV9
CASSPSGGEGYGYTF
TGTGCCAGCAGCCCTTCAGGGGGCGAAGGCTATGGCTACACCTTC
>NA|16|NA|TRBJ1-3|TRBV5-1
CASSREGGLSGNTIYF
TGCGCCAGCAGCCGTGAGGGGGGGCTCTCTGGAAACACCATATATTTT
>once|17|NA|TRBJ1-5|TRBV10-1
CASSGQGGPYSNQPQHF
TGCGCCAGCAGTGGTCAAGGGGGTCCCTATAGCAATCAGCCCCAGCATTTT
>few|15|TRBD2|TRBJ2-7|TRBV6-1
CASTFTGGVPYEQYF
TGTGCCAGCACCTTCACGGGAGGGGTTCCCTACGAGCAGTACTTC
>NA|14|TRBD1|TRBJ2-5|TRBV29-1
CSGRLTGSTETQYF
TGCAGCGGAAGACTGACAGGGAGCACGGAGACCCAGTACTTC
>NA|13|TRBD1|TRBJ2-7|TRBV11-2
CASSGSHRGEQYF
TGTGCCAGCAGCGGGAGTCACAGGGGCGAGCAGTACTTC
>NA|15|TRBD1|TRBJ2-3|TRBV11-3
CASSWRTGLTDTQYF
TGTGCCAGCAGCTGGCGGACAGGTCTCACAGATACGCAGTATTTT
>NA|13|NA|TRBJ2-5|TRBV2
CASSWDTSRTQYF
TGTGCCAGCAGCTGGGACACCTCGAGGACCCAGTACTTC
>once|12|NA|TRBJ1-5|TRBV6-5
CASSYAGQPQHF
TGTGCCAGCAGTTACGCCGGTCAGCCCCAGCATTTT
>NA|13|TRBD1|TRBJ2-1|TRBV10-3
CAIMGTAHNEQFF
TGTGCCATCATGGGGACAGCCCACAATGAGCAGTTCTTC
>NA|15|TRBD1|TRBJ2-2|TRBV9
CASSLTGGGTGELFF
TGTGCCAGCAGCTTGACAGGGGGTGGCACCGGGGAGCTGTTTTTT
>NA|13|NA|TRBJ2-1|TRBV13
CASSIDSYNEQFF
TGTGCCAGCAGCATCGACAGTTACAATGAGCAGTTCTTC
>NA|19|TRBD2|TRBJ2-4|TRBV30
CAWSDSPGLAGVAKNIQYF
TGTGCCTGGAGTGACAGCCCGGGACTAGCGGGAGTTGCCAAAAACATTCAGTACTTC
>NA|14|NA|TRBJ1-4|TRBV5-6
CASSLGQTYEKLFF
TGTGCCAGCAGCTTGGGACAGACCTATGAAAAACTGTTTTTT
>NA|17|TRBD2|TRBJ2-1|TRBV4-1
CASSHPSGRAGGNEQFF
TGCGCCAGCAGCCATCCTAGCGGGAGGGCCGGGGGGAATGAGCAGTTCTTC